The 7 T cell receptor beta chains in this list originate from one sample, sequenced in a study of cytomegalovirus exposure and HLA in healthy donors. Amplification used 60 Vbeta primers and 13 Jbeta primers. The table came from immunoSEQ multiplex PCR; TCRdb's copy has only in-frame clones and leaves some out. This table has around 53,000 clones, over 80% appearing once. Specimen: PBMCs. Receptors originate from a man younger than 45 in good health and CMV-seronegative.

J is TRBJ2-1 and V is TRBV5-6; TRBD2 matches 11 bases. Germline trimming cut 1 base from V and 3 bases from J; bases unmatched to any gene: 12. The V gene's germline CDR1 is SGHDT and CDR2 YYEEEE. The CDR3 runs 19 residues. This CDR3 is CASSLYSGTSGGFYNEQFF. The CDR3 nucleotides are TGTGCCAGCAGCTTGTATTCCGGAACTAGCGGGGGATTCTACAATGAGCAGTTCTTC. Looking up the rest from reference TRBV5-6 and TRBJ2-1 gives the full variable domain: DAGVTQSPTHLIKTRGQQVTLRCSPKSGHDTVSWYQQALGQGPQFIFQYYEEEERQRGNFPDRFSGHQFPNYSSELNVNALLLGDSALYLCASSLYSGTSGGFYNEQFFGPGTRLTVL.

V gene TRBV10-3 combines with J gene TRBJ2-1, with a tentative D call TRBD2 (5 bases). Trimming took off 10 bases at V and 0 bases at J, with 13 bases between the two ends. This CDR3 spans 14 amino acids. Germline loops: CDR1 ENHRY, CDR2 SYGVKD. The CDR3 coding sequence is TGTGCCACTAAAGCGGACCACTCCTACAATGAGCAGTTCTTC. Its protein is CATKADHSYNEQFF.

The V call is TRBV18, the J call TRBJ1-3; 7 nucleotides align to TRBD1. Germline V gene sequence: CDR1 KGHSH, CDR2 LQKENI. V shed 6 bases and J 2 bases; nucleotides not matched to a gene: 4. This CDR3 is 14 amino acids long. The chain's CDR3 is CASSRDRAGNTIYF. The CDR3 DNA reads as TGTGCCAGCTCGCGGGACAGAGCTGGAAACACCATATATTTT.

CDR3 coding DNA: TGTGCCAGCAGTACCGGACAGGGGGACACTGAAGCTTTCTTT. It codes for CASSTGQGDTEAFF. This chain uses TRBV6-5 with TRBJ1-1; TRBD1 agrees at 10 bases. This CDR3 spans 14 amino acids. CDR1 MNHEY and CDR2 SVGAGI come from the germline V gene. V lost 5 bases and J lost 3; bases outside the gene matches: 3.

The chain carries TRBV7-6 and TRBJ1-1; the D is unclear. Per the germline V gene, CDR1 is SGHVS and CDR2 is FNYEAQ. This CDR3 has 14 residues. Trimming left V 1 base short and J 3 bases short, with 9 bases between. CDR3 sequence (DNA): TGTGCCAGCAGCTTAGGATTGAGGGACACTGAAGCTTTCTTT. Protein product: CASSLGLRDTEAFF.

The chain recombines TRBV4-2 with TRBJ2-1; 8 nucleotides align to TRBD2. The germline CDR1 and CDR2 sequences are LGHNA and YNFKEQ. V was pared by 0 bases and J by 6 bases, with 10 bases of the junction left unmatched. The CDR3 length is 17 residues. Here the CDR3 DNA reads TGTGCCAGCAGCCAAGAGGGAACGGGGGGGGGATTCAATGAGCAGTTCTTC. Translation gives CASSQEGTGGGFNEQFF.

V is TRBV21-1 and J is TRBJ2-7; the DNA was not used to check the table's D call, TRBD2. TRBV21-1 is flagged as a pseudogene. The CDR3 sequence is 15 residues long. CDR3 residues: CASSPRGAVHDEQYF. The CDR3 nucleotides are TGTGCCAGCAGCCCTCGTGGAGCAGTCCACGACGAGCAGTACTTC.